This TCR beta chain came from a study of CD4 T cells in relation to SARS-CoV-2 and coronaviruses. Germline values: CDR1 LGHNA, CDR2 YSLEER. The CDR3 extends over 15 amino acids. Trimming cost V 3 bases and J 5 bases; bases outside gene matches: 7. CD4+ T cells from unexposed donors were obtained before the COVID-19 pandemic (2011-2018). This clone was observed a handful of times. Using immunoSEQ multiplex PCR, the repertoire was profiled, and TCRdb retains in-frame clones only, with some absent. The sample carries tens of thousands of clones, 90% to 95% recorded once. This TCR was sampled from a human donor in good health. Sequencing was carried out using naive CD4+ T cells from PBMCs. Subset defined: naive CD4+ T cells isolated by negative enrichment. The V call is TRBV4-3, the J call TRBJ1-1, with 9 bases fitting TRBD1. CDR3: CASSQGDRAGTEAFF. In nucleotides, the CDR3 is TGCGCCAGCAGCCAGGGGGACAGGGCGGGGACTGAAGCTTTCTTT.